One sample yielded the 31 T cell receptor beta chains listed below, sequenced in a study of T cell repertoires in cytomegalovirus infection. From the reads, TCRdb called clonotypes with MiXCR, one entry per CDR3 protein. Here the sample spans 60,000 to 75,000 distinct CDR3 sequences, 4% being singletons. The sequenced sample was PBMCs. The receptors were gathered from a human donor in good health (CMV status not recorded). Some clones in this sample may be carry-over from other donors' samples.

This clonotype was counted a few times. One end of the junction fails to match germline, which may point to a read error. The V gene is TRBV7-6, the J gene TRBJ2-5; no definite D call. CDR1 SGHVS and CDR2 FNYEAQ come from the germline V gene. CDR3 length: 12 amino acids. The CDR3 bases are TGTGCCAGCAGCTTAGTCGGCTCCCATGGTGACTTC. Its protein is CASSLVGSHGDF.

This clonotype has a count of ten or more. The rearrangement links TRBV9 to TRBJ2-1; no reliable D call. The CDR3 is 15 amino acids. Germline loops: CDR1 SGDLS, CDR2 YYNGEE. The V gene lost 0 bases and the J gene lost 6 bases, with 13 bases spanning the gap. In DNA, the CDR3 is TGTGCCAGCAGCGTAGAAAGGGTTGGAGCCAATGAGCAGTTCTTC. Translation: CASSVERVGANEQFF.

The gene calls are TRBV7-6 and TRBJ1-1; 9 bases are shared with TRBD1. The V and J ends lost 4 bases and 0 bases, in that order; junction bases with no gene match: 6. This CDR3 contains 16 residues. Per the germline V gene, CDR1 is SGHVS and CDR2 is FNYEAQ. The CDR3 spells CASSSDRGSVNTEAFF. The CDR3 DNA reads TGTGCCAGCAGCTCGGACAGGGGTTCGGTGAACACTGAAGCTTTCTTT.

This clonotype has ten or more counts. The J gene is TRBJ1-1, the V gene TRBV7-2, with a tentative D call TRBD1 (6 bases). CDR1 and CDR2 from the germline V gene are SGHTA and FQGNSA. This CDR3 spans 13 amino acids. The ends were cut back, 2 bases at V and 11 bases at J, with 15 bases in the middle. CDR3 nucleotide sequence: TGTGCCAGCAGCTTACTCGGAGGACAGCCTGCTTTCTTT. Translation gives CASSLLGGQPAFF.

This clonotype ranks as medium-sized. The chain uses TRBV7-2 and TRBJ2-4; D is uncertain. V lost 2 bases and J 6 bases, leaving 11 bases between the germline ends. The CDR3 is 14 residues long. Germline CDR1 SGHTA, CDR2 FQGNSA. This CDR3 reads CASSLSATLNIQYF. The DNA for the CDR3 is TGTGCCAGCAGCTTATCCGCCACCCTAAACATTCAGTACTTC. Full variable domain (outside the CDR3, taken from reference TRBV7-2 and TRBJ2-4): GAGVSQSPSNKVTEKGKDVELRCDPISGHTALYWYRQSLGQGLEFLIYFQGNSAPDKSGLPSDRFSAERTGGSVSTLTIQRTQQEDSAVYLCASSLSATLNIQYFGAGTRLSVL.

This clonotype showed up many times. The chain joins TRBV7-9 to TRBJ2-1, with 12 bases identical to TRBD2. Unmatched junction bases numbered 6, after V lost 5 bases and J lost 1 base. The CDR3 extends over 17 amino acids. CDR1 is SEHNR, CDR2 FQNEAQ, per germline (reference sequence). DNA for the CDR3: TGTGCCAGCAGCCCGAGGCTAGCGGGAGGGTCCTACAATGAGCAGTTCTTC. Translated: CASSPRLAGGSYNEQFF.

This clonotype was counted many times. The chain couples TRBV12-3 or TRBV12-4 to TRBJ2-3; no clear D gene. Trimming took off 5 bases at V and 0 bases at J, with 6 bases between the two ends. The CDR3 covers 13 residues. CDR3 DNA: TGTGCCAGCAGTCAGACTAGCACAGATACGCAGTATTTT. It translates to CASSQTSTDTQYF.

This clonotype was detected many times. This chain links TRBV7-9 with TRBJ2-1; D gene uncertain. The germline V gene has CDR1 SEHNR and CDR2 FQNEAQ (reference sequence). V lost 6 bases and J lost 9, with 21 bases in between. The CDR3 is 15 residues long. The CDR3 coding sequence is TGTGCCAGCAGATCCTGGGGTGATTCGTATGTTGAGCAGTTCTTC. Its translation is CASRSWGDSYVEQFF.

This clonotype was seen many times. This chain joins TRBV7-2 and TRBJ2-3; TRBD2 matches at 9 bases. CDR1 is SGHTA, CDR2 FQGNSA, per germline. The V segment lost 4 bases and the J segment 4 bases; nucleotides outside the gene matches: 9. This CDR3 is 16 amino acids long. The CDR3 sequence: CASSSPLAGRPDTQYF. The CDR3 DNA follows: TGTGCCAGCAGCTCACCTCTAGCGGGGCGTCCAGATACGCAGTATTTT.

Ten or more counts support this clonotype. The CDR3 sequence is CASSLGGQGIPSPLHF. In DNA form, the CDR3 reads TGTGCCAGCAGCTTAGGAGGCCAGGGGATCCCTTCACCCCTCCACTTT. The chain has TRBV7-2 and TRBJ1-6; TRBD1 is a possible D gene (6 bases). V was trimmed by 1 base and J by 9 bases, leaving 16 bases between them. Germline V CDR1 and CDR2: SGHTA, FQGNSA. This CDR3 spans 16 amino acids.

This clonotype was picked up many times. The chain has TRBV7-2 and TRBJ1-1, with 7 bases aligning to TRBD1. Unmatched junction bases numbered 4, after V lost 2 bases and J lost 4 bases. Germline V lookup: CDR1 SGHTA, CDR2 FQGNSA. The CDR3 has 14 residues. CDR3 region: CASSLNPGGTEAFF. DNA for the CDR3: TGTGCCAGCAGCTTAAACCCAGGGGGCACTGAAGCTTTCTTT.

This clonotype was picked up many times. The J gene is TRBJ1-3, the V gene TRBV7-2; D gene uncertain. The germline V gene has CDR1 SGHTA and CDR2 FQGNSA. V dropped 4 bases and J dropped 3 bases, with 10 bases sitting between them. The CDR3 sequence is 14 residues long. The CDR3 bases are TGTGCCAGCAGCTCCAACGGAATTGGAAACACCATATATTTT. Translated: CASSSNGIGNTIYF.

This clonotype has a count of ten or more. The genes are TRBV7-2 and TRBJ2-7, with D possibly matching TRBD1 (6 bases). Germline assignment: CDR1 SGHTA and CDR2 FQGNSA. The CDR3 extends over 14 amino acids. V dropped 5 bases and J dropped 7 bases, with 18 bases sitting between them. The CDR3, as DNA: TGTGCCAGCAGCCCTTCCCAGGGGATCCCTGAGCAGTACTTC. Residues: CASSPSQGIPEQYF.

This clonotype was counted at least ten times. This chain joins TRBV20-1 and TRBJ2-5; TRBD1 aligns across 8 bases. Germline lookup yields CDR1 DFQATT and CDR2 SNEGSKA (reference sequence). The junction had 14 bases not matched to a gene; V was cut back by 4 bases and J by 4 bases. The CDR3 spans 16 residues. The DNA of the CDR3 is TGCAGTGCTAATTCGGGACAGGTTAGGAGACGAGAGACCCAGTACTTC. This gives the protein CSANSGQVRRRETQYF.

This clonotype has at least ten counts. The chain links TRBV27 to TRBJ2-5; TRBD1 matches 7 bases. V was pared by 6 bases and J by 5 bases, with 15 bases of the junction left unmatched. There are 16 residues in the CDR3. Germline CDR1 is MNHEY and CDR2 is SMNVEV (reference sequence). DNA of the CDR3: TGTGCCAGCAGAACCGGTAGGACAGGCCATCGGGAGACCCAGTACTTC. Encoded protein: CASRTGRTGHRETQYF.

There are many counts of this clonotype. This chain uses TRBV28 with TRBJ1-5, with a weak D call TRBD1 (5 bases). The V end was cut by 7 bases, the J end by 2 bases, with 15 bases between. This CDR3 contains 15 residues. Germline V lookup: CDR1 MDHEN, CDR2 SYDVKM. In DNA, the CDR3 is TGTGCCAGCAACGGGGCAGCGTCGGGCAATCAGCCCCAGCATTTT. Protein sequence: CASNGAASGNQPQHF.

This clonotype was detected ten times or more. The gene calls are TRBV7-2 and TRBJ2-6; D might be TRBD1 (6 bases). Germline values: CDR1 SGHTA, CDR2 FQGNSA. The germline V and J ends were trimmed by 5 bases and 3 bases, with 14 bases remaining between them. The CDR3 is 16 amino acids. The CDR3 region is CASSVRGPGGANVLTF. DNA for the CDR3: TGTGCCAGCAGCGTCAGGGGACCCGGTGGGGCCAACGTCCTGACTTTC.

This clonotype was observed at least ten times. The chain links TRBV7-6 to TRBJ2-3, with 11 bases fitting TRBD2. CDR1 SGHVS and CDR2 FNYEAQ come from the germline V gene. This CDR3 comprises 14 residues. The J segment lost 4 bases and the V segment lost 5 bases, leaving 2 bases of the junction unmatched. Written as DNA, the CDR3 is TGTGCCAGCAGCCTGGGACTAGCGGCAGATACGCAGTATTTT. Translation: CASSLGLAADTQYF.

This clonotype was counted many times. This chain links TRBV6-4 with TRBJ2-1; TRBD1 is a possible D gene (5 bases). This CDR3 spans 14 amino acids. Germline V gene sequence: CDR1 MRHNA, CDR2 SNTAGT. The germline V and J ends were trimmed by 4 bases and 7 bases, with 14 bases remaining between them. CDR3 bases: TGTGCCAGCAGTGCGCAGGGTTCGTTGAATGAGCAGTTCTTC. This sequence encodes CASSAQGSLNEQFF.

This clonotype was seen at least ten times. DNA for the CDR3: TGTGCCAGCAGCCTGCGACAGGGTGGATCGCTCTACGAGCAGTACTTC. This sequence encodes CASSLRQGGSLYEQYF. The chain uses TRBV7-2 and TRBJ2-7; 7 nucleotides agree with TRBD1. After removal of 5 bases from V and 3 bases from J, the junction contained 13 bases not matched to a gene. Germline CDR1 is SGHTA and CDR2 is FQGNSA. The CDR3 loop spans 16 amino acids.

This clonotype was counted many times. The CDR3 nucleotides read TGTGCCAGCAGTTTGGGACTCACCTACGAGCAGTACTTC. It codes for CASSLGLTYEQYF. The V and J genes are TRBV6-2 or TRBV6-3 and TRBJ2-7; D possibly corresponds to TRBD2 (6 bases). V was pared by 4 bases and J by 2 bases, with 9 bases between. This CDR3 is 13 amino acids long. The germline V gene encodes CDR1 MNHEY and CDR2 SVGEGT.

There are many counts of this clonotype. The rearrangement links TRBV5-1 to TRBJ2-1, with D tentatively TRBD2 (6 bases). Trimming removed 4 bases from V and 0 bases from J, with 23 bases in between. Germline V gives CDR1 SGHRS, CDR2 YFSETQ. CDR3 length: 19 amino acids. CDR3: CASSRSTSPALSSYNEQFF. The CDR3 DNA follows: TGCGCCAGCAGCCGGTCCACTAGCCCGGCCCTCAGCTCCTACAATGAGCAGTTCTTC.

This clonotype has a count of ten or more. The chain recombines TRBV7-9 with TRBJ1-1; D not resolved. The CDR3 covers 14 residues. Trimming took 5 bases from V and 1 from J, leaving 11 bases between them. Germline loops: CDR1 SEHNR, CDR2 FQNEAQ (reference sequence). CDR3 residues: CASSGLLGNTEAFF. In DNA form, the CDR3 reads TGTGCCAGCAGCGGTTTACTAGGGAACACTGAAGCTTTCTTT. The whole variable domain, remainder taken from reference TRBV7-9 and TRBJ1-1, is DTGVSQNPRHKITKRGQNVTFRCDPISEHNRLYWYRQTLGQGPEFLTYFQNEAQLEKSRLLSDRFSAERPKGSFSTLEIQRTEQGDSAMYLCASSGLLGNTEAFFGQGTRLTVV.

Many counts were recorded for this clonotype. The chain combines TRBV7-3 with TRBJ2-3; D possibly matches TRBD1 or TRBD2 (5 bases each). Trimming stripped 2 bases from V and 2 bases from J, with 11 bases between. The CDR3 has 15 residues. In germline, CDR1 is SGHTA, CDR2 FQGTGA. In DNA, the CDR3 is TGTGCCAGCAGCTTACAGGGACCGATCACAGATACGCAGTATTTT. It specifies CASSLQGPITDTQYF.

A remark on this clonotype: This may arise from a read error, as a much more abundant clone is one base away. This chain uses TRBV7-2 with TRBJ1-2; D gene uncertain. This CDR3 region has 15 residues. With 3 bases removed from V and 0 bases from J, the gap between germline ends came to 11 bases. Per germline, CDR1 SGHTA and CDR2 FQGNSA. CDR3 sequence (DNA): TGTGCCAGCAGCTTCAGAGACGGCCCTAACTATGGCTACACCTTC. Encoded protein: CASSFRDGPNYGYTF.

This clonotype has at least ten counts. The gene calls are TRBV12-3 or TRBV12-4 and TRBJ2-3, with no clear D. This CDR3 spans 11 amino acids. V lost 7 bases and J 1 base, leaving 3 bases between the germline ends. The DNA of the CDR3 is TGTGCCAGCACCCGCACAGATACGCAGTATTTT. Its translation is CASTRTDTQYF.

The table lists this clonotype with many counts. The chain joins TRBV7-2 to TRBJ2-1, with 8 positions matching TRBD2. The CDR3 length is 16 residues. J gave up 4 bases and V 5 bases, and 10 bases lay outside the gene matches. CDR1 and CDR2 from the germline V gene are SGHTA and FQGNSA. The CDR3 reads CASSPTSERGYNEQFF. Written as DNA, the CDR3 is TGTGCCAGCAGCCCGACCTCTGAGCGGGGGTACAATGAGCAGTTCTTC.

This clonotype was seen ten or more times. The chain employs TRBV7-2 and TRBJ2-4; 10 bases line up with TRBD1. Losses at the gene ends were 7 bases for V and 6 bases for J; bases not matched to a gene: 3. From germline, CDR1 is SGHTA and CDR2 FQGNSA. This CDR3 is built from 13 residues. Written as DNA, the CDR3 is TGTGCCAGCACCTGGACAGGGGGAAACATTCAGTACTTC. Protein: CASTWTGGNIQYF.

This clonotype was counted many times. The germline gene is not matched at one end of the junction; a read error may be the cause. The chain joins TRBV4-1 to TRBJ1-2, with 7 nucleotides matching TRBD1. Germline V gene sequence: CDR1 MGHRA, CDR2 YSYEKL. This CDR3 has 14 amino acids. The CDR3 nucleotides read TGTGCCAGCAGCGCTAGACAGGGCTCTTATGGCTACACCTTC. Its protein product is CASSARQGSYGYTF.

This clonotype showed up many times. The chain links TRBV6-2 or TRBV6-3 to TRBJ2-3, with 7 bases fitting TRBD2. The V gene end was trimmed by 2 bases and the J gene end by 3 bases; junction bases not matched to a gene: 2. The CDR3 is made up of 14 amino acids. CDR1 MNHEY and CDR2 SVGEGT come from the germline V gene. The CDR3 sequence is CASSYLAETDTQYF. The CDR3 nucleotides are TGTGCCAGCAGTTACCTAGCGGAAACAGATACGCAGTATTTT.

The sample holds many counts of this clonotype. The genes are TRBV7-2 and TRBJ2-1; 9 nucleotides agree with TRBD2. The germline V gene encodes CDR1 SGHTA and CDR2 FQGNSA. V trimming: 3 bases; J trimming: 1 base; junction bases outside the gene matches: 4. This CDR3 spans 16 amino acids. The DNA for the CDR3 is TGTGCCAGCAGCTTTAGCGGGGGAACATCCTACAATGAGCAGTTCTTC. Protein product: CASSFSGGTSYNEQFF.